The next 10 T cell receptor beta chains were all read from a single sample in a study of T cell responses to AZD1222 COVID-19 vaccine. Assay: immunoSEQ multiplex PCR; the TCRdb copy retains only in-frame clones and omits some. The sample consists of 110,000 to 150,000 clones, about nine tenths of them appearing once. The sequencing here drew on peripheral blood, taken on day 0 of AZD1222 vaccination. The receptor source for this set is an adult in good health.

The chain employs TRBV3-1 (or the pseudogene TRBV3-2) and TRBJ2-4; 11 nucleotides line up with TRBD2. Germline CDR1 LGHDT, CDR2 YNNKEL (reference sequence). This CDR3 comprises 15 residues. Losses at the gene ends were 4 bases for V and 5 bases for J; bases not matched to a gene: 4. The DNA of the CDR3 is TGTGCCAGCAGCCCCCTTAGCGGGGGGGAAAACATTCAGTACTTC. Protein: CASSPLSGGENIQYF.

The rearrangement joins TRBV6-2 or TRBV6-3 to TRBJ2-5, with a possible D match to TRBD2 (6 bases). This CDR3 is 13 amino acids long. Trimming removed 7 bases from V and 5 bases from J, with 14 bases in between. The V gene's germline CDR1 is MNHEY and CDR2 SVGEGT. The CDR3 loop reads CASTPGGWETQYF. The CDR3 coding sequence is TGTGCCAGCACCCCTGGGGGGTGGGAGACCCAGTACTTC.

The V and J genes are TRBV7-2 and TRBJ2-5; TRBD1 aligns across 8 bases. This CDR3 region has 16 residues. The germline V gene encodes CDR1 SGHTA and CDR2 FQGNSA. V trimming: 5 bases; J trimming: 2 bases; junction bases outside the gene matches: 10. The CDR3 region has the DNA TGTGCCAGCAGCAGAGATACGGACAGGGTGCAAGAGACCCAGTACTTC. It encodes CASSRDTDRVQETQYF.

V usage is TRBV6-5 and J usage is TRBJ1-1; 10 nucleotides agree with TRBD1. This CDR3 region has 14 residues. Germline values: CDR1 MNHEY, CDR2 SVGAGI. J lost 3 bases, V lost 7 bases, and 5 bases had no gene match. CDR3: CASTKGQGYTEAFF. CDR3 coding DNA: TGTGCCAGCACCAAGGGACAGGGGTACACTGAAGCTTTCTTT.

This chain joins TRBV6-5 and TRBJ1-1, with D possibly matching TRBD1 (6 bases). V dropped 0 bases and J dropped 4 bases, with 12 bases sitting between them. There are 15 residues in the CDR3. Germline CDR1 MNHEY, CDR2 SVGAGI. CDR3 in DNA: TGTGCCAGCAGTTACTCTTTTGACAGGAGCACTGAAGCTTTCTTT. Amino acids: CASSYSFDRSTEAFF.

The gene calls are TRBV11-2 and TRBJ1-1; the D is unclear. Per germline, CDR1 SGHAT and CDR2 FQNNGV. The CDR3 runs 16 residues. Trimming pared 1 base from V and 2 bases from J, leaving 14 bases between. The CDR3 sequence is CASSLGSQPSNTEAFF. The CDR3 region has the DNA TGTGCCAGCAGCTTAGGGTCACAGCCTTCAAACACTGAAGCTTTCTTT.

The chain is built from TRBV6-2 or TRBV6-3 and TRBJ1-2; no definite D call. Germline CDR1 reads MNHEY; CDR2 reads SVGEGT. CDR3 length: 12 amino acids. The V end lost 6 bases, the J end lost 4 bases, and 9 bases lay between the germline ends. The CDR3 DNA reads TGTGCCAGCAGCCAACAGTTCTATGGCTACACCTTC. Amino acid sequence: CASSQQFYGYTF.

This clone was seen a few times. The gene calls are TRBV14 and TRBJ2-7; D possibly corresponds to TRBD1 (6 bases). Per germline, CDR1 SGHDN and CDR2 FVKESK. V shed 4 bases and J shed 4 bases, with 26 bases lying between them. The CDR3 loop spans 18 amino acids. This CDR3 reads CASSPLGTTPRLSYEQYF. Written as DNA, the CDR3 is TGTGCCAGCAGCCCCCTTGGGACAACCCCTCGTCTATCATACGAGCAGTACTTC.

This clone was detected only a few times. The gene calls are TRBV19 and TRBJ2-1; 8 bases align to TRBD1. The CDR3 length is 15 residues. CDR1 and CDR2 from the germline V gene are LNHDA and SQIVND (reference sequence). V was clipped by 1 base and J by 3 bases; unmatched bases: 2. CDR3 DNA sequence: TGTGCCAGTAGTATAGCAGGGGGCCTCTACAATGAGCAGTTCTTC. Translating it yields CASSIAGGLYNEQFF.

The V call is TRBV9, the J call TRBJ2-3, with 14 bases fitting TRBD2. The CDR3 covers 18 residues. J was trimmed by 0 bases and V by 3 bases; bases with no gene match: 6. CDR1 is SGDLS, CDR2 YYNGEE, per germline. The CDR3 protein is CASSEGLAGALSTDTQYF. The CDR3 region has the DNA TGTGCCAGCAGCGAGGGACTAGCGGGGGCCCTTAGCACAGATACGCAGTATTTT.